Each of the 23 T cell receptor beta chains below was sequenced from the same sample in a study of beta chain features in type 1 diabetes. Every isolated RNA sample was fully reverse transcribed, so sequencing captured expressed TCRB transcripts. The repertoire was sequenced with immunoSEQ multiplex PCR; TCRdb's copy has only in-frame clones and lacks some. The sample yields 300,000 to 450,000 clones, about 12% seen once. Antigen specificity for these receptors is unknown. Study-wide findings and caveats: Across all four CD4+ subsets, people with type 1 diabetes showed modestly shorter TCRB CDR3s.

Sequencing used naive CD4+ T cells from blood. The receptors originated from a woman under 30 with type 1 diabetes.

This chain links TRBV4-3 with TRBJ1-4; D ambiguous. The V and J ends lost 0 bases and 2 bases respectively, with 10 bases between them. The CDR3 is 16 residues long. From germline, CDR1 is LGHNA and CDR2 YSLEER. In nucleotides, the CDR3 is TGCGCCAGCAGCCAAGAACAACGGAGTACTAATGAAAAACTGTTTTTT. This sequence encodes CASSQEQRSTNEKLFF.

This clone has just a few counts. The J gene is TRBJ1-2, the V gene TRBV6-6; 8 bases align to TRBD1. The trim removed 6 bases at V and 6 bases at J, leaving 6 bases unmatched. This CDR3 has 13 amino acids. CDR1 is MNHNY and CDR2 is SVGAGI in the germline V gene (reference sequence). The CDR3 region is CASRTLQGDGYTF. The CDR3 region has the DNA TGTGCCAGCAGGACTCTACAGGGGGATGGCTACACCTTC.

In its sample, this clone was seen a few times. CDR3 sequence reads: CATEGGGKVITDGYTF. The CDR3 DNA is TGTGCCACCGAGGGAGGGGGGAAAGTTATAACGGATGGCTACACCTTC. The chain couples TRBV6-6 to TRBJ1-2; the D gene is possibly TRBD1 (6 bases). From germline, CDR1 is MNHNY and CDR2 SVGAGI (reference sequence). V was shortened by 10 bases and J by 6 bases, with 27 bases between the two germline ends. This CDR3 is 16 amino acids long.

This clone was seen a few times. The V gene is TRBV25-1, the J gene TRBJ2-7; 10 nucleotides line up with TRBD1. The CDR3 extends over 12 amino acids. Germline V lookup: CDR1 MGHDK, CDR2 SYGVNS. V dropped 4 bases and J dropped 9; count of bases not matched to a gene: 3. CDR3 region: CASSGDRGRQYF. The CDR3 coding sequence is TGTGCCAGCAGTGGAGACAGGGGGCGGCAGTACTTC.

The chain combines TRBV19 with TRBJ2-6; D is unresolved. This CDR3 is 14 amino acids long. The germline V gene encodes CDR1 LNHDA and CDR2 SQIVND (reference sequence). V dropped 4 bases and J dropped 0 bases, with 4 bases sitting between them. CDR3 DNA sequence: TGTGCCAGTAGTACCTACTCTGGGGCCAACGTCCTGACTTTC. Encoded protein: CASSTYSGANVLTF.

The rearrangement joins TRBV29-1 to TRBJ1-2, with D perhaps TRBD1 (6 bases). CDR1 and CDR2 from the germline V gene are SQVTM and ANQGSEA. The CDR3 spans 13 residues. Trimming removed 3 bases at V and 4 bases at J, with 12 bases between. The CDR3 here is CSVEGQAGYGYTF. In DNA, the CDR3 is TGCAGCGTTGAGGGACAAGCAGGCTATGGCTACACCTTC.

This clone was recorded a few times. This chain links TRBV5-1 with TRBJ2-1; D is unresolved. Germline V gives CDR1 SGHRS, CDR2 YFSETQ. The germline V and J ends were trimmed by 0 bases and 3 bases, with 4 bases remaining between them. There are 13 residues in the CDR3. The CDR3 region is CASSLDSYNEQFF. The DNA of the CDR3 is TGCGCCAGCAGCTTGGACAGCTACAATGAGCAGTTCTTC.

This clone was found a few times. The rearrangement joins TRBV7-2 to TRBJ2-5; the D gene is possibly TRBD2 (5 bases). This CDR3 contains 13 residues. The V gene lost 4 bases and the J gene lost 4 bases, with 10 bases spanning the gap. Germline CDR1 is SGHTA and CDR2 is FQGNSA. The CDR3 region is CASSYGRGETQYF. In DNA, the CDR3 is TGTGCCAGCAGCTACGGACGGGGAGAGACCCAGTACTTC.

The rearrangement uses TRBV18 and TRBJ2-5; D possibly corresponds to TRBD2 (5 bases). This CDR3 contains 13 residues. V was pared by 4 bases and J by 4 bases, with 10 bases between. The germline V gene encodes CDR1 KGHSH and CDR2 LQKENI. The CDR3 protein is CASSRRGTETQYF. DNA for the CDR3: TGTGCCAGCTCACGTCGGGGTACAGAGACCCAGTACTTC.

This clone occurred a few times. The chain links TRBV29-1 to TRBJ1-1, with D tentatively TRBD1 (6 bases). V was cut by 5 bases and J by 4 bases, with 23 bases left in between. The length of the CDR3 is 16 residues. Germline assignment: CDR1 SQVTM and CDR2 ANQGSEA. In nucleotides, the CDR3 is TGCAGCGTTCAAAAAACGTCCTCAGGGGAGGGCACTGAAGCTTTCTTT. Its translation is CSVQKTSSGEGTEAFF.

As concerns this clone: Other nucleotide sequences in the sample specify the same CDR3. This chain links TRBV18 with TRBJ2-7; 7 bases match TRBD1. Trimming at V came to 6 bases and at J to 3 bases, leaving 5 bases not matched to a gene. Per the germline V gene, CDR1 is KGHSH and CDR2 is LQKENI. The CDR3 spans 13 residues. In DNA, the CDR3 is TGTGCCAGCTCGCCGGGACAGAACTACGAGCAGTACTTC. Amino acids: CASSPGQNYEQYF.

In this sample, this clone turned up a few times. The chain carries TRBV5-1 and TRBJ1-6; TRBD1 aligns across 7 bases. The germline V gene encodes CDR1 SGHRS and CDR2 YFSETQ. V was pared by 4 bases and J by 7 bases, with 5 bases of the junction left unmatched. This CDR3 has 14 residues. CDR3 amino acids: CASSAPGQNSPLHF. CDR3 bases: TGCGCCAGCAGCGCCCCGGGACAGAATTCACCCCTCCACTTT. Full variable domain (remainder filled in from reference TRBV5-1 and TRBJ1-6): KAGVTQTPRYLIKTRGQQVTLSCSPISGHRSVSWYQQTPGQGLQFLFEYFSETQRNKGNFPGRFSGRQFSNSRSEMNVSTLELGDSALYLCASSAPGQNSPLHFGNGTRLTVT.

In its sample, this clone was seen a few times. The chain is built from TRBV5-1 and TRBJ2-3; no definite D call. Germline assignment: CDR1 SGHRS and CDR2 YFSETQ. The CDR3 is 12 amino acids. V shed 1 base and J shed 4 bases, with 4 bases lying between them. The CDR3 DNA reads as TGCGCCAGCAGCTTGTCCTCAGATACGCAGTATTTT. It yields the protein CASSLSSDTQYF.

The V call is TRBV5-4, the J call TRBJ2-3, with a weak D call TRBD2 (5 bases). The CDR3 has 14 residues. The V end lost 0 bases, the J end lost 2 bases, and 7 bases lay between the germline ends. Germline V CDR1 and CDR2: SGHNT, YYREEE (reference sequence). The CDR3 loop is CASSLVRDTDTQYF. For the CDR3, the DNA is TGTGCCAGCAGCTTGGTGAGGGACACAGATACGCAGTATTTT.

This clone showed up just a few times. The chain employs TRBV25-1 and TRBJ1-3; D is undetermined. The germline gives CDR1 MGHDK, CDR2 SYGVNS. Trimming left V 3 bases short and J 4 bases short, with 10 bases between. The CDR3 length is 14 residues. DNA of the CDR3: TGTGCCAGCAGTGACCTAGCTCGAGGAAACACCATATATTTT. The encoded protein is CASSDLARGNTIYF.

The chain is built from TRBV7-9 and TRBJ2-7; unclear D gene. Germline V CDR1 and CDR2: SEHNR, FQNEAQ (reference sequence). Trimming left V 5 bases short and J 0 bases short, with 11 bases between. This CDR3 is 14 amino acids long. The CDR3 loop reads CASSIGYSSYEQYF. CDR3 DNA: TGTGCCAGCAGCATAGGCTACAGCTCCTACGAGCAGTACTTC. The full variable domain, in which reference TRBV7-9 and TRBJ2-7 provide the parts outside the CDR3, is DTGVSQNPRHKITKRGQNVTFRCDPISEHNRLYWYRQTLGQGPEFLTYFQNEAQLEKSRLLSDRFSAERPKGSFSTLEIQRTEQGDSAMYLCASSIGYSSYEQYFGPGTRLTVT.

This clone has only a few counts. The chain uses TRBV7-9 and TRBJ2-1; 7 bases are a match to TRBD1. Germline V gene sequence: CDR1 SEHNR, CDR2 FQNEAQ (reference sequence). CDR3 length equals 17 residues. V dropped 1 base and J dropped 9; count of bases not matched to a gene: 15. CDR3 amino acids: CASSLGRGQHTRGEQFF. For the CDR3, the DNA is TGTGCCAGCAGCTTAGGAAGGGGACAGCATACGAGGGGTGAGCAGTTCTTC.

This clone was seen more than once but under ten times. The J gene is TRBJ2-2, the V gene TRBV25-1; tentative D call: TRBD1 (5 bases). V lost 3 bases, J lost 5 bases, and 13 bases lay in between. CDR1 is MGHDK and CDR2 is SYGVNS in the germline V gene. CDR3 length: 15 residues. CDR3 bases: TGTGCCAGCAGTGACAGGGCCTCGCAGACCGGGGAGCTGTTTTTT. Translating gives CASSDRASQTGELFF.

The rearrangement joins TRBV29-1 to TRBJ1-3; no firm D call. The V end was cut by 3 bases, the J end by 0 bases, with 6 bases between. Per germline, CDR1 SQVTM and CDR2 ANQGSEA. The CDR3 runs to 13 residues. CDR3 nucleotides: TGCAGCGTTGAGCCTACCTCTGGAAACACCATATATTTT. It is translated as CSVEPTSGNTIYF.

The chain recombines TRBV29-1 with TRBJ1-4; D is uncertain. The CDR3 has 16 amino acids. Trimming shortened V by 4 bases and J by 10 bases, and 25 bases separated the two germline ends. CDR1 and CDR2 from the germline V gene are SQVTM and ANQGSEA. CDR3 sequence: CSVVLREADPIGKLFF. CDR3 bases: TGCAGCGTTGTGTTGAGGGAAGCTGACCCAATTGGAAAACTGTTTTTT.

This clone was seen a handful of times. This chain links TRBV10-3 with TRBJ2-1; 11 bases are a match to TRBD2. Germline V gives CDR1 ENHRY, CDR2 SYGVKD. This CDR3 region has 13 residues. V lost 10 bases and J lost 7; bases outside the gene matches: 6. This CDR3 reads CATGTSGTNEQFF. In DNA form, the CDR3 reads TGTGCCACCGGGACTAGCGGAACGAATGAGCAGTTCTTC.

In this sample, this clone turned up a few times. The chain combines TRBV29-1 with TRBJ2-3, with 9 bases matching TRBD2. The trim removed 3 bases at V and 1 base at J, leaving 14 bases unmatched. Germline CDR1 and CDR2: SQVTM and ANQGSEA. The CDR3 is 18 amino acids. In nucleotides, the CDR3 is TGCAGCGTTGAGACGGGCGGGAGGGTGGAGCAGGGCACAGATACGCAGTATTTT. It encodes CSVETGGRVEQGTDTQYF.

This chain joins TRBV19 and TRBJ2-5; TRBD2 agrees at 7 bases. V dropped 1 base and J dropped 4; count of bases not matched to a gene: 0. The germline CDR1 and CDR2 sequences are LNHDA and SQIVND (reference sequence). This CDR3 contains 13 residues. CDR3: CASSIAGGETQYF. As DNA, the CDR3 is TGTGCCAGTAGTATAGCGGGGGGAGAGACCCAGTACTTC.